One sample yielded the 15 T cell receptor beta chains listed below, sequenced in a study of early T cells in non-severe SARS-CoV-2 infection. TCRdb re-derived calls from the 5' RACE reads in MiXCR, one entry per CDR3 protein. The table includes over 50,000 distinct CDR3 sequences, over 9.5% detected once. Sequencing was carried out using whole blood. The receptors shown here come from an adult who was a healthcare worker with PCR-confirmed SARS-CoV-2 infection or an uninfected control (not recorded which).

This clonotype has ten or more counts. The CDR3 here is CSVGAGDDTQYF. The CDR3 region has the DNA TGCAGTGTGGGAGCGGGAGACGATACGCAGTATTTT. This sequence joins TRBV29-1 and TRBJ2-3; 8 positions agree with TRBD2. CDR3 length: 12 amino acids. Germline CDR1 is SQVTM and CDR2 is ANQGSEA.

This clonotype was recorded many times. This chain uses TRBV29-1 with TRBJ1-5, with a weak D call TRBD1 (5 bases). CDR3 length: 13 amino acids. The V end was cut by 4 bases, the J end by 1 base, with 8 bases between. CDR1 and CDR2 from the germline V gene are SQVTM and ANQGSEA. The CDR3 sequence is CSVAGASNQPQHF. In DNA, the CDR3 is TGCAGCGTTGCCGGGGCGAGCAATCAGCCCCAGCATTTT. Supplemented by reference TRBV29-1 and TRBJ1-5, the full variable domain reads SAVISQKPSRDICQRGTSLTIQCQVDSQVTMMFWYRQQPGQSLTLIATANQGSEATYESGFVIDKFPISRPNLTFSTLTVSNMSPEDSSIYLCSVAGASNQPQHFGDGTRLSIL.

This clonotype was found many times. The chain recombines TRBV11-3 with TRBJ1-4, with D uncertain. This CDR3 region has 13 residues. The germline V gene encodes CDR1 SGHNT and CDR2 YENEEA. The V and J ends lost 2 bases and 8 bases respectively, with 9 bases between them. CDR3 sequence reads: CASSLRADEKLFF. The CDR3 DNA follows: TGTGCCAGCAGCTTAAGGGCGGACGAAAAACTGTTTTTT.

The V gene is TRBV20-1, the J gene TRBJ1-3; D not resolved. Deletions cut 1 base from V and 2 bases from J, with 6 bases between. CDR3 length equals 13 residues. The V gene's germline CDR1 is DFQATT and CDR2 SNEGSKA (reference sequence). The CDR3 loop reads CSARVGPGNTIYF. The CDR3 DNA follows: TGCAGTGCTAGAGTCGGCCCTGGAAACACCATATATTTT.

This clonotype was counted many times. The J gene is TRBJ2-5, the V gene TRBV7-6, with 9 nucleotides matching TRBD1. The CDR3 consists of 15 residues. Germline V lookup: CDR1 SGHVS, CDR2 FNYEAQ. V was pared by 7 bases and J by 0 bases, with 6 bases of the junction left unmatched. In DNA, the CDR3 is TGTGCCAGCACCCACGACAGGGGGTACCAAGAGACCCAGTACTTC. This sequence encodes CASTHDRGYQETQYF.

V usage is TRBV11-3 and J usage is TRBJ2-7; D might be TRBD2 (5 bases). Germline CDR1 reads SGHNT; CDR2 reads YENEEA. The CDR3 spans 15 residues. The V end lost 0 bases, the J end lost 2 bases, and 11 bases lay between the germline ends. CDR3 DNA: TGTGCCAGCAGCTTAGATGGGCGGGCCGCCTACGAGCAGTACTTC. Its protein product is CASSLDGRAAYEQYF.

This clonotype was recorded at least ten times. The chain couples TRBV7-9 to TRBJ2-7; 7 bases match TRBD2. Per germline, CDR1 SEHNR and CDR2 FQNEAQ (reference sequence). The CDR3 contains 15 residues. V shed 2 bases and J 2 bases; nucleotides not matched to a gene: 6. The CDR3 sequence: CASSLSGARAYEQYF. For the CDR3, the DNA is TGTGCCAGCAGCTTAAGCGGGGCCAGAGCCTACGAGCAGTACTTC.

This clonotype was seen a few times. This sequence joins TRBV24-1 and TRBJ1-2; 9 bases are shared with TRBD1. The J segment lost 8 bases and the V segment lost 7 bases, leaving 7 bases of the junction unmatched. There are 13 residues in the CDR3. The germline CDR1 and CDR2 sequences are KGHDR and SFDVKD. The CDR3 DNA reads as TGTGCCACCAGCCGGGGACAGGGTGAGGGCTACACCTTC. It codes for CATSRGQGEGYTF.

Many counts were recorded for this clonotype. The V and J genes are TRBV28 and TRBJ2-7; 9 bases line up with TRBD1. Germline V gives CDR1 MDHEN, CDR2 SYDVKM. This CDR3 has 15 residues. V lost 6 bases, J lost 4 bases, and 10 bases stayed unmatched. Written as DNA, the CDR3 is TGTGCCAGCAGCCCCACCCGGGACAGGGTTTACGAGCAGTACTTC. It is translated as CASSPTRDRVYEQYF.

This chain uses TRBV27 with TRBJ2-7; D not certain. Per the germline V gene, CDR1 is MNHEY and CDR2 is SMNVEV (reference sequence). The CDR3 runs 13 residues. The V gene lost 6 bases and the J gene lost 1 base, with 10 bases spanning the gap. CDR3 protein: CASRRTESYEQYF. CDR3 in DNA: TGTGCCAGCAGGAGGACGGAGTCCTACGAGCAGTACTTC.

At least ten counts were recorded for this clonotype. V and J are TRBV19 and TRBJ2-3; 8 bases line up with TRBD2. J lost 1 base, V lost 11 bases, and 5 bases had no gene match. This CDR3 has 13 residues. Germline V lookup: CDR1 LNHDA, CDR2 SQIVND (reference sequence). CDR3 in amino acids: CAVRSGGTDTQYF. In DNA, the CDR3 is TGTGCCGTACGTAGCGGGGGCACAGATACGCAGTATTTT.

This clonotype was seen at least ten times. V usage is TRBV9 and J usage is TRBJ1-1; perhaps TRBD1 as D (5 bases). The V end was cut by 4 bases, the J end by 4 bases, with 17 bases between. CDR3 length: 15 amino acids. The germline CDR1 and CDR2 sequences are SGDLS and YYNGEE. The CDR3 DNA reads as TGTGCCAGCAGCCAGGGCACCCTGGAGGGCACTGAAGCTTTCTTT. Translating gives CASSQGTLEGTEAFF.

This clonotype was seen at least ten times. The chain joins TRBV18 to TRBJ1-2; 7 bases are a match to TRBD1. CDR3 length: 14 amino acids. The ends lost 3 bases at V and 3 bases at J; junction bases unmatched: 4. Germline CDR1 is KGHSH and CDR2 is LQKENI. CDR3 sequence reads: CASSPAGTDYGYTF. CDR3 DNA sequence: TGTGCCAGCTCACCTGCCGGGACAGACTATGGCTACACCTTC.

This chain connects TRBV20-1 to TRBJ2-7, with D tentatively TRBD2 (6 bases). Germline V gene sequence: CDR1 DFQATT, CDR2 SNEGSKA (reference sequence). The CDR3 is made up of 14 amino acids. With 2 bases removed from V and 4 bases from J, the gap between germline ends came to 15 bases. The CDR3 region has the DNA TGCAGTGCTAGATCGGCGGGGCCCACGTACGAGCAGTACTTC. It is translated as CSARSAGPTYEQYF.

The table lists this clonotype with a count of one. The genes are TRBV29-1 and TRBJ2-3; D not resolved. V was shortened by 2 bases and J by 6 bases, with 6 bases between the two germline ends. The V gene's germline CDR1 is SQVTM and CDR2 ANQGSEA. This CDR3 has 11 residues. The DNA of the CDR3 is TGCAGCGTTGAATTTCGGGATACGCAGTATTTT. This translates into CSVEFRDTQYF.